The entry below gives a single TCR beta chain sequence along with its context. Which antigen it targets is not known. No per-base quality is available; no much larger clone lies one base away. The time point label of this sample denotes: about 28 days (+/-7) after the second vaccine dose. AZD1222 recipients given second doses at about 4 weeks or at about 12 weeks were pooled, since spike-specific TCR depth and breadth were not found to differ between the two schedules. Samples from vaccinated people were obtained from the UK trials COV001 and COV002, which included a single-blind randomized controlled phase 2/3 trial of AZD1222 (ChAdOx1 nCoV-19) in healthy adults. Trial participant PBMC samples were collected at day 0 and day 28 after the second dose for TCRbeta chain sequencing. V trim: 8 bases; J trim: 4 bases; unmatched bases: 4. The CDR3 has 13 amino acids, counting the end cysteine and phenylalanine. Solely the CDR3 DNA is kept, with 39 bases framed from the first base.

The data derive from a study of T cell responses to AZD1222 COVID-19 vaccine (TCRdb year 2021). Notes on the research overall: A total of about 230 trial participants underwent TCR sequencing, of whom about 210 received two doses of AZD1222 and about 25 received two doses of the MenACWY control vaccine. Enrollment into the trials was organized by age into subgroups of 18-55, 56-69 and 70-plus years, and those subgroups contained roughly 160, 29 and 62 TCR-sequenced participants, respectively. Findings and caveats that apply to the study as a whole: Because no day 14 peak-response samples were available, repertoires were characterized only after the peak T cell response. Conclusions about previously exposed vaccinees are limited, since just a handful of AZD1222 recipients were seropositive for SARS-CoV-2 at baseline. Participants were mostly white British, with more females than males. The authors suggested clonal diversity may have been underestimated. The vaccine-associated CD4 TCRs covered the entire spike protein, and the dominant responses fell in regions 160-218 and 743-854. Reportedly, close to half of the unique spike-specific TCRs recognized epitopes lying outside the regions that are mutated in the B.1.351 and B.1.1.7 variants. After two AZD1222 doses, both the breadth and the depth of spike-specific TCRs were significantly higher than at day 0 and than in MenACWY recipients. In the small 56-69-year group, the increase in depth fell short of significance, most likely because of low power.

The CDR3 regions of human TCRbeta chains were analyzed by immunosequencing. The paper's processing steps were these. TCRs in the repertoires were compared against a reference library of SARS-CoV-2-specific TCRs that had been generated with the MIRA antigen-specificity platform. Breadth was defined as the fraction of unique TCRs that were SARS-CoV-2-associated, and depth was defined as the fraction of total T cells that were SARS-CoV-2-associated. Using the MIRA data, each spike-specific TCR was mapped to the spike region that the TCR reacts to and placed in a CD4 or CD8 class. Log10-transformed breadth and depth values were compared by one-way ANOVA with Sidak's multiple comparisons tests. TCRdb took this table from immuneACCESS and kept in-frame rearrangements with V and J called. Such tables lack part of the clones; where checked against another copy, unresolved V genes explain under half of the gap, and the rest is unexplained. V, J and clone size reflect that table, while D and trimming were determined from the DNA. The sample table records fewer than 150,000 clones; around 93% of these occur just once. The ten biggest clones cover 6.5% to 8% of the sample.

This material consisted of peripheral blood, taken 28 days after the second AZD1222 dose. The TCR originated in an adult who received the AZD1222 COVID-19 vaccine. The chain was built from TRBV12-3 or TRBV12-4 and TRBJ2-2, and 7 bases in between align with TRBD1. For the CDR3, the sequence is CASFDRVTGELFF. The DNA reads as follows: TGTGCCAGCTTCGACAGGGTCACCGGGGAGCTGTTTTTT.